The rows below give T cell receptor beta chains drawn from one sample of a study of blood T cell repertoires in COVID-19. Measured with immunoSEQ multiplex PCR; TCRdb has only the in-frame clones, and not every one. Here the sample spans 110,000 or so clones, approximately 84% being singletons. Input material: peripheral blood. The receptors were sampled from a woman in her forties with acute or convalescent COVID-19. Both conserved end residues are part of each CDR3. D genes are given only for firm matches. A row's size may be missing; if present it is once, few, many or a size class.

CDR3aa,CDR3nt,j_gene,v_gene,abundance,d_gene
CASSERGSTEAFF,TGTGCCAGCAGTGAACGAGGGTCCACTGAAGCTTTCTTT,TRBJ1-1,TRBV2,-,-
CASSASGGFGGEQYF,TGTGCCAGCAGCGCCTCAGGGGGCTTCGGGGGCGAGCAGTACTTC,TRBJ2-7,TRBV6-5,few,TRBD1
CASRTQGNTEAFF,TGTGCCAGCAGGACCCAGGGTAACACTGAAGCTTTCTTT,TRBJ1-1,TRBV6-4,-,-
CASSPTRESRQFF,TGTGCCAGCAGCCCTACGAGGGAGTCGCGACAGTTCTTC,TRBJ2-1,TRBV7-2,once,-
CASTSDTGLGLYNEQFF,TGTGCCAGCACCTCGGATACCGGACTAGGTCTCTACAATGAGCAGTTCTTC,TRBJ2-1,TRBV4-2,many,TRBD2
CASSPPVKGSYNEQFF,TGTGCCAGCTCACCCCCTGTAAAGGGGTCCTACAATGAGCAGTTCTTC,TRBJ2-1,TRBV18,few,-
CASSFGLNSPLHF,TGTGCCAGCAGTTTCGGGTTAAATTCACCCCTCCACTTT,TRBJ1-6,TRBV12-3/TRBV12-4,-,-
CASSQDRGTEAFF,TGCGCCAGCAGCCAAGATAGGGGGACTGAAGCTTTCTTT,TRBJ1-1,TRBV4-1,-,-
CASSLLPENTEAFF,TGTGCCAGCAGCTTGTTACCAGAGAACACTGAAGCTTTCTTT,TRBJ1-1,TRBV5-5,-,-
CASSLGGASYNEQFF,TGTGCCAGCAGTCTCGGGGGGGCCTCCTACAATGAGCAGTTCTTC,TRBJ2-1,TRBV7-9,-,TRBD2
CAWGQDGYTF,TGTGCCTGGGGACAGGATGGCTACACCTTC,TRBJ1-2,TRBV30,-,TRBD1
CASLGTSILEQFF,TGTGCCAGTCTCGGGACTAGTATACTTGAGCAGTTCTTC,TRBJ2-1,TRBV2,-,TRBD2
CASSRGVGEGTGELFF,TGCGCCAGCAGCCGCGGAGTGGGGGAGGGGACCGGGGAGCTGTTTTTT,TRBJ2-2,TRBV4-1,-,TRBD2
CASSLAGSRETQYF,TGTGCCAGCAGCTTGGCCGGGTCCAGAGAGACCCAGTACTTC,TRBJ2-5,TRBV5-4,-,-
CSASRAGGNHEQFF,TGCAGTGCTAGTCGGGCGGGGGGCAATCATGAGCAGTTCTTC,TRBJ2-1,TRBV20-1,once,TRBD2
CASSDYRTTTNTGELFF,TGCGCCAGCAGCGATTACAGGACCACAACGAACACCGGGGAGCTGTTTTTT,TRBJ2-2,TRBV4-1,-,-
CASSTPTGLAKNIQYF,TGTGCCAGCAGCACCCCGACAGGGCTAGCCAAAAACATTCAGTACTTC,TRBJ2-4,TRBV21-1,-,-
CASSPNGGYEQYF,TGTGCCAGCTCACCGAACGGGGGCTACGAGCAGTACTTC,TRBJ2-7,TRBV18,-,-
CASSRSAGGPTTQYF,TGTGCCAGCTCTAGGTCGGCGGGGGGGCCAACTACGCAGTATTTT,TRBJ2-3,TRBV11-2,-,TRBD2
CASSLLQGSTEAFF,TGTGCCAGCAGTCTGCTCCAGGGAAGCACTGAAGCTTTCTTT,TRBJ1-1,TRBV6-5,-,-
CASSPPGQRDIQYF,TGTGCCAGCTCACCCCCGGGACAGCGAGACATTCAGTACTTC,TRBJ2-4,TRBV18,-,TRBD1
CASSTGTGLREAFF,TGTGCCAGCAGCACAGGGACAGGGCTCAGGGAAGCTTTCTTT,TRBJ1-1,TRBV5-6,few,TRBD1
CAWKQGYNTGELFF,TGTGCCTGGAAACAGGGTTATAACACCGGGGAGCTGTTTTTT,TRBJ2-2,TRBV30,-,-
CASSPLAGTGELFF,TGTGCCAGCAGCCCGTTGGCAGGGACCGGGGAGCTGTTTTTT,TRBJ2-2,TRBV6-5,-,-
CASSPGRNRDNYGYTF,TGTGCCAGCTCACCAGGACGGAACCGGGATAACTATGGCTACACCTTC,TRBJ1-2,TRBV18,-,-
CASSQEVFGPGELFF,TGCGCCAGCAGCCAAGAGGTATTTGGGCCCGGGGAGCTGTTTTTT,TRBJ2-2,TRBV4-3,-,-
CASKQINQPQHF,TGTGCCAGCAAACAAATCAATCAGCCCCAGCATTTT,TRBJ1-5,TRBV6-5,-,-
CAVGGLNTGELFF,TGTGCCGTTGGGGGCCTGAACACCGGGGAGCTGTTTTTT,TRBJ2-2,TRBV24-1,-,-
CASSDSDWNEQFF,TGTGCCAGCAGTGACTCCGACTGGAATGAGCAGTTCTTC,TRBJ2-1,TRBV6-4,-,-
CASSVGLGGPYEQYF,TGTGCCAGCAGCGTAGGACTAGGTGGTCCCTACGAGCAGTACTTC,TRBJ2-7,TRBV9,-,-
CASSRGGNTEAFF,TGTGCCAGCAGTCGCGGGGGGAACACTGAAGCTTTCTTT,TRBJ1-1,TRBV6-5,-,-
CASSYRGLGEAGANVLTF,TGTGCCAGCAGTTACAGGGGCCTTGGGGAGGCTGGGGCCAACGTCCTGACTTTC,TRBJ2-6,TRBV2,-,-
CASSSHNRGKVGTNEKLFF,TGTGCCAGCAGCTCCCATAACAGGGGAAAAGTTGGGACTAATGAAAAACTGTTTTTT,TRBJ1-4,TRBV7-8,-,TRBD1
CASRWGTSLNIQYF,TGTGCCAGCAGATGGGGGACTAGCCTCAACATTCAGTACTTC,TRBJ2-4,TRBV2,-,TRBD2
CASSLLAGGSYNEQFF,TGCGCCAGCAGTCTCCTAGCGGGGGGCTCCTACAATGAGCAGTTCTTC,TRBJ2-1,TRBV4-1,once,TRBD2
CASNPLAGAQETQYF,TGTGCCAGCAACCCACTAGCGGGGGCCCAAGAGACCCAGTACTTC,TRBJ2-5,TRBV3-1/TRBV3-2,-,TRBD2
CASSFKTENEKLFF,TGTGCCAGCAGTTTTAAGACAGAGAATGAAAAACTGTTTTTT,TRBJ1-4,TRBV27,-,-
CATSDRSGGETQYF,TGTGCCACCAGTGATAGGAGCGGGGGAGAGACCCAGTACTTC,TRBJ2-5,TRBV24-1,-,TRBD2
CASSQIQGHYGYTF,TGTGCCAGCAGCCAAATTCAGGGGCACTATGGCTACACCTTC,TRBJ1-2,TRBV5-6,-,-
CASSRQLNSPLHF,TGTGCCAGCAGTAGACAGCTAAATTCACCCCTCCACTTT,TRBJ1-6,TRBV6-5,-,-
CSATKGGGYGYTF,TGCAGCGCCACGAAAGGGGGGGGCTATGGCTACACCTTC,TRBJ1-2,TRBV29-1,-,-
CASSLTVGQGEYEQYF,TGTGCCAGCAGCTTAACCGTGGGACAGGGAGAATACGAGCAGTACTTC,TRBJ2-7,TRBV7-9,-,TRBD1
CASSEERGATDTQYF,TGTGCCAGCAGTGAAGAGCGGGGGGCCACAGATACGCAGTATTTT,TRBJ2-3,TRBV2,-,TRBD2
CASSLQGAGTEAFF,TGTGCCAGCAGCTTACAGGGGGCGGGCACTGAAGCTTTCTTT,TRBJ1-1,TRBV7-2,once,TRBD1
CASSRREYTEAFF,TGTGCCAGCAGTCGTCGGGAGTACACTGAAGCTTTCTTT,TRBJ1-1,TRBV2,-,-
CASSIGPSTDTQYF,TGTGCCAGTAGTATTGGGCCTAGCACAGATACGCAGTATTTT,TRBJ2-3,TRBV19,once,-
CASSQGTRGGNQPQHF,TGCGCCAGCAGCCAGGGGACTAGGGGGGGCAATCAGCCCCAGCATTTT,TRBJ1-5,TRBV4-1,-,-
CASRERQGDTQYF,TGCGCCAGCAGGGAAAGACAGGGAGATACGCAGTATTTT,TRBJ2-3,TRBV5-1,-,TRBD1